This is a list of T cell receptor beta chains from one sample in a study of response to subunit inactivated influenza vaccine. TCRdb itself ran the RT-PCR reads through MiXCR, one entry per CDR3 protein. Of 650,000 to 800,000 distinct CDR3 sequences in the sample, 18% were seen once. The sequencing used PBMCs from blood, collected around 5 days after vaccination. These receptor sequences come from a man aged 50 or older who received an inactivated influenza vaccine. Both conserved end residues are part of each CDR3.

V gene,J gene,CDR3 protein
TRBV4-2,TRBJ1-1,CASSHHREGTEAFF
TRBV6-5,TRBJ2-7,CASSYSTRTENEQYF
TRBV12-3/TRBV12-4,TRBJ2-3,CASGQSYSTDTQYF
TRBV28,TRBJ2-7,CASSLGLLVKNYEQYF
TRBV29-1,TRBJ1-2,CSVEETGNYGYTF
TRBV12-3/TRBV12-4,TRBJ1-1,CASRTGTEAFF
TRBV29-1,TRBJ2-1,CSVEDPRTYNEQFF
TRBV27,TRBJ1-6,CASSLSTGGSPLHF
TRBV11-2,TRBJ2-1,CASSSPPGGQLNLFF
TRBV20-1,TRBJ1-6,CSAAGWGSTFTLHF
TRBV20-1,TRBJ1-5,CSARTGGGGQPQHF
TRBV6-2/TRBV6-3,TRBJ2-3,CASSFLRGRSGTDTQYF
TRBV11-1,TRBJ1-1,CASSLAGSRLRMNTEAFF
TRBV10-3,TRBJ1-4,CAISERGGNEKLFF
TRBV20-1,TRBJ2-4,CSATRQGPARTLAKNIQYF
TRBV5-1,TRBJ2-5,CASSRGLEEEETQYF
TRBV7-9,TRBJ2-5,CASSSTEGETQYF
TRBV7-2,TRBJ2-7,CASSPRGGRFYKQYF
TRBV6-1,TRBJ2-1,CASRTGTSVYNEQFF
TRBV12-3/TRBV12-4,TRBJ1-5,CASSSGANNQPQHF
TRBV5-4,TRBJ2-1,CASTPRSSNEQFF
TRBV20-1,TRBJ2-4,CSARTGTKNIQYF
TRBV6-5,TRBJ1-6,CASGGDYSPLHF
TRBV19,TRBJ2-7,CASSSPRGGQLTYEQYF
TRBV4-2,TRBJ2-1,CASSQALGLAGANGEQFF
TRBV12-3/TRBV12-4,TRBJ2-1,CASRTPEGGSYNEQFF
TRBV28,TRBJ1-6,CASSLYSRDVNSPLHF
TRBV12-3/TRBV12-4,TRBJ1-1,CASRYRGTEAFF
TRBV30,TRBJ2-1,CAWSVRGLSEQFF
TRBV7-2,TRBJ1-4,CASSFWTGVGEKLFF
TRBV12-3/TRBV12-4,TRBJ2-7,CASSTRQGLYEQYF
TRBV10-3,TRBJ2-7,CAISPSSDRVSYEQYF
TRBV12-3/TRBV12-4,TRBJ1-2,CASSWQGYGYTF
TRBV10-3,TRBJ2-7,CAISESVRGAYEQYF
TRBV12-3/TRBV12-4,TRBJ1-6,CASSLGQGDSPLHF
TRBV28,TRBJ2-6,CASSFAAGANVLTF
TRBV29-1,TRBJ1-2,CSVEEYGYTF
TRBV6-2/TRBV6-3,TRBJ2-5,CASSPENQETQYF
TRBV7-2,TRBJ2-7,CASSSRLGPYEQYF
TRBV7-9,TRBJ2-1,CASSLVLPSYNEQFF
TRBV2,TRBJ1-3,CASSDSMAGTGAGNTTYF
TRBV7-2,TRBJ2-1,CASSLVRADEQFF
TRBV4-1,TRBJ2-2,CASSQGHVGELFF
TRBV11-2,TRBJ2-1,CASSLLAENEQFF
TRBV5-1,TRBJ2-7,CASSAGLGVYEQYF